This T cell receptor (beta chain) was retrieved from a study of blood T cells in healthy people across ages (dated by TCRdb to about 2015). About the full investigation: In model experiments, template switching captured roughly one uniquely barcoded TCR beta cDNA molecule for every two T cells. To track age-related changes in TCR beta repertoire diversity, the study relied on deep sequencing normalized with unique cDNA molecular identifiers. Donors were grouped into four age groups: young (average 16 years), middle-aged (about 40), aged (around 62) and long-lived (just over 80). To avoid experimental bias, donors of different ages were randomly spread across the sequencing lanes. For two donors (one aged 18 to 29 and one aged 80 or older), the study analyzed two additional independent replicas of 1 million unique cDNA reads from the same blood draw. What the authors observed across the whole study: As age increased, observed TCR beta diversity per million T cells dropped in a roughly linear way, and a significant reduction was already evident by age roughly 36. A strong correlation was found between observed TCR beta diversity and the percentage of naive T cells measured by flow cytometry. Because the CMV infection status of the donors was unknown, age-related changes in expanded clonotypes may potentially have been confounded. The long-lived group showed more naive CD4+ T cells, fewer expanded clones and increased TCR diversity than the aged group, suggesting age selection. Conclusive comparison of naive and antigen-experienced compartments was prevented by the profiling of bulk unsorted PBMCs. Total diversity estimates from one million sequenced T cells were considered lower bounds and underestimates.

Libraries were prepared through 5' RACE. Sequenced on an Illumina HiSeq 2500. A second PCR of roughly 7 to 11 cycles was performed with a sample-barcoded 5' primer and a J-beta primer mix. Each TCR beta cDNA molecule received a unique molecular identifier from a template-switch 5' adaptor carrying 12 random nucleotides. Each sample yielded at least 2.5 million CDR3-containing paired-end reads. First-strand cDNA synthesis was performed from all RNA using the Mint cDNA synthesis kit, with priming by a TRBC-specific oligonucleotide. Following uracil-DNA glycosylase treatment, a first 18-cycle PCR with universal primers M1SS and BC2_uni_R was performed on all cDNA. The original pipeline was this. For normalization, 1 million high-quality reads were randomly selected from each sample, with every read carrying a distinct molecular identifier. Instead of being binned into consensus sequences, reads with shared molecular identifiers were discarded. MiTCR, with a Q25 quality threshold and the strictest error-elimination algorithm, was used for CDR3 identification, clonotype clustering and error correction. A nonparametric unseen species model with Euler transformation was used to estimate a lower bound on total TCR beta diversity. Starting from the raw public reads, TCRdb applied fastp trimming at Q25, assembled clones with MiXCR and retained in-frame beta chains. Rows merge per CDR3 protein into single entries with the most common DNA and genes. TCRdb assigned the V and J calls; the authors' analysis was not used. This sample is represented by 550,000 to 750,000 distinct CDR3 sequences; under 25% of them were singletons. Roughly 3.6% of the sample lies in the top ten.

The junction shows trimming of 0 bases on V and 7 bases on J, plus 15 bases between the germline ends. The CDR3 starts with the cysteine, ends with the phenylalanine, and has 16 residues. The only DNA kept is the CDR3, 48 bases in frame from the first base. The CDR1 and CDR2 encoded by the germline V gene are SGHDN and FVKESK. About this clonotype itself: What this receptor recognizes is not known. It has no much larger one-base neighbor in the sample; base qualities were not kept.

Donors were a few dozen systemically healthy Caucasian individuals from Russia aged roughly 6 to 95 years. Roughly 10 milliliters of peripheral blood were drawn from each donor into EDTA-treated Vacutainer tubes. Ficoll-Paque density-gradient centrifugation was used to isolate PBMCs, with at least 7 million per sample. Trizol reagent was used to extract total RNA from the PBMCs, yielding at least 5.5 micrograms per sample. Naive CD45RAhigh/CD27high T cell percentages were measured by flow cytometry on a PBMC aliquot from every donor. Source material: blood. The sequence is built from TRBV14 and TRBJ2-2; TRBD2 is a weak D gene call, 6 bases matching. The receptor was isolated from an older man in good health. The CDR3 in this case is CASSQDRAGRNGELFF. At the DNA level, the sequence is TGTGCCAGCAGCCAAGATCGGGCAGGGAGGAACGGGGAGCTGTTTTTT. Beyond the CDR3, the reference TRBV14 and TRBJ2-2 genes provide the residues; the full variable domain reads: EAGVTQFPSHSVIEKGQTVTLRCDPISGHDNLYWYRRVMGKEIKFLLHFVKESKQDESGMPNNRFLAERTGGTYSTLKVQPAELEDSGVYFCASSQDRAGRNGELFFGEGSRLTVL.